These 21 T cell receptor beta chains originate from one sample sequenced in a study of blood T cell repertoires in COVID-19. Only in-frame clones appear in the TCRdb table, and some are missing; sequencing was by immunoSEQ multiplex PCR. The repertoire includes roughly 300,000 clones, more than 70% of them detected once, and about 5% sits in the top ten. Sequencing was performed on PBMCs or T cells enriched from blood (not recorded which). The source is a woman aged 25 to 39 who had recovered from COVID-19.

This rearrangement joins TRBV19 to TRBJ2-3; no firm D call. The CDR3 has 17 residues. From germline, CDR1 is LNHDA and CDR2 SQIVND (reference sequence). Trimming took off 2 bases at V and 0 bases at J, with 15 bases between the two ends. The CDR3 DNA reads TGTGCCAGTAGTATAAACTTACCCCGATCTAGCACAGATACGCAGTATTTT. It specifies CASSINLPRSSTDTQYF.

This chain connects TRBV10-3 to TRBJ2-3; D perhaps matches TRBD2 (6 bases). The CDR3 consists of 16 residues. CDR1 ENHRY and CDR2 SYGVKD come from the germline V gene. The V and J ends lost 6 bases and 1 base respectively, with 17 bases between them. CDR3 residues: CAISQRAGPRTDTQYF. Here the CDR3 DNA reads TGTGCCATCAGCCAAAGGGCGGGACCTCGCACAGATACGCAGTATTTT.

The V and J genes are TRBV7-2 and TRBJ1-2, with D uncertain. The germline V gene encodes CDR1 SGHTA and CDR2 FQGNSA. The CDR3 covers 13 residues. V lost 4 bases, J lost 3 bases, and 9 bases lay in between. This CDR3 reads CASSSRRDYGYTF. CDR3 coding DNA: TGTGCCAGCAGCTCGAGGCGTGACTATGGCTACACCTTC. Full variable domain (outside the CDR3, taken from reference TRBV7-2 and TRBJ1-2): GAGVSQSPSNKVTEKGKDVELRCDPISGHTALYWYRQSLGQGLEFLIYFQGNSAPDKSGLPSDRFSAERTGGSVSTLTIQRTQQEDSAVYLCASSSRRDYGYTFGSGTRLTVV.

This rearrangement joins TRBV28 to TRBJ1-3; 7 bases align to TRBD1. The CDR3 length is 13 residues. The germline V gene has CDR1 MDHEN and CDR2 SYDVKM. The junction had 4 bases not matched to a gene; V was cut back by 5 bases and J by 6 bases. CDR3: CASSGDRVNTIYF. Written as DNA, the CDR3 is TGTGCCAGCAGTGGCGACAGGGTAAACACCATATATTTT.

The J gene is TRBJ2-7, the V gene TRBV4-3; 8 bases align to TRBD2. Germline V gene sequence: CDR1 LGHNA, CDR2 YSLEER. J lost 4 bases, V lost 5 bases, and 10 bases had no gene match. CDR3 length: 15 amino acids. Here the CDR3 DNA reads TGCGCCAGCAGCGTTACTGCGGGGGGTTGGTACGAGCAGTACTTC. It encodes CASSVTAGGWYEQYF.

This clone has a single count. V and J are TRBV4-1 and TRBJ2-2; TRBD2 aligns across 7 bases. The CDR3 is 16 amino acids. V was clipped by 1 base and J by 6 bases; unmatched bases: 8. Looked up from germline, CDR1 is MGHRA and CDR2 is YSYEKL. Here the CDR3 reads CASSQVGAGDPGELFF. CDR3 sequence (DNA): TGCGCCAGCAGCCAAGTTGGGGCGGGGGATCCCGGGGAGCTGTTTTTT.

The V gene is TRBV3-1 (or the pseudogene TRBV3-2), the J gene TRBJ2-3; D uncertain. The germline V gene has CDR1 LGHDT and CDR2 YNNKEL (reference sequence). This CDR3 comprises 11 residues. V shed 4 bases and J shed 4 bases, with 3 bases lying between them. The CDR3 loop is CASSRADTQYF. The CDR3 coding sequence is TGTGCCAGCAGCCGAGCAGATACGCAGTATTTT.

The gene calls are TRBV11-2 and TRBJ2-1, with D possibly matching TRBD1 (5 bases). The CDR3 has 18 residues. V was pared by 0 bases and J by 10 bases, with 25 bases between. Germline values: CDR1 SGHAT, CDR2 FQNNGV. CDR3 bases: TGTGCCAGCAGCTTAGATCCCGGACAAGTCAGTAAGATGATAGAGCAGTTCTTC. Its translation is CASSLDPGQVSKMIEQFF.

The CDR3 here is CASSLGTGGTNYGYTF. CDR3 DNA: TGCGCCAGCAGCTTGGGGACAGGGGGGACTAACTATGGCTACACCTTC. The gene calls are TRBV5-1 and TRBJ1-2; TRBD1 aligns across 10 bases. Germline CDR1 is SGHRS and CDR2 is YFSETQ. This CDR3 spans 16 amino acids. Trimming cost V 0 bases and J 0 bases; bases outside gene matches: 2.

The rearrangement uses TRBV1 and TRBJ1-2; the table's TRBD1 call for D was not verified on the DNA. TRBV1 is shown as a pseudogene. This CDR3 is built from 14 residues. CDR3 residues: CTSSQGAQVNGYTF. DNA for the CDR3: TGCACCAGCAGCCAAGGAGCCCAGGTAAATGGCTACACCTTC.

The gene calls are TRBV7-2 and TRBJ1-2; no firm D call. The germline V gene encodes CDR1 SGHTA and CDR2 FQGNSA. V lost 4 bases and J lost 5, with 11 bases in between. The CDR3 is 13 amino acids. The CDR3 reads CASSSRPQYGYTF. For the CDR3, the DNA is TGTGCCAGCAGCTCCCGTCCCCAGTATGGCTACACCTTC.

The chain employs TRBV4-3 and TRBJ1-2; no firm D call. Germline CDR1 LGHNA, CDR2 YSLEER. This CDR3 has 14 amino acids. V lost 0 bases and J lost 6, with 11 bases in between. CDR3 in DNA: TGCGCCAGCAGCCAAGATTATGAGGCTAATGGCTACACCTTC. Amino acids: CASSQDYEANGYTF.

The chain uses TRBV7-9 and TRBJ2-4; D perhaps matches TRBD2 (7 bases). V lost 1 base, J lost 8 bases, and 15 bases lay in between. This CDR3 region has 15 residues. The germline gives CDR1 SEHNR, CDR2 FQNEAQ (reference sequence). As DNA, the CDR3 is TGTGCCAGCAGCTTAGGGGGCGGGGGCCTGGACATTCAGTACTTC. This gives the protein CASSLGGGGLDIQYF.

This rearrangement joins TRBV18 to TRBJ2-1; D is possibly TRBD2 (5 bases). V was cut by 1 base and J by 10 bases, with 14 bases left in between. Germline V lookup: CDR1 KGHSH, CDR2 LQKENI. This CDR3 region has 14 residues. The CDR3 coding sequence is TGTGCCAGCTCACCACTGGCGCCATCGGGGGAGCAGTTCTTC. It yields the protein CASSPLAPSGEQFF.

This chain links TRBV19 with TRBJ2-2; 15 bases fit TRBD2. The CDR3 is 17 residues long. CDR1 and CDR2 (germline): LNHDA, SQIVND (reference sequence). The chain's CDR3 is CATEGLAGGGNTGELFF. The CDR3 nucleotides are TGTGCTACCGAGGGACTAGCGGGGGGCGGAAACACCGGGGAGCTGTTTTTT.

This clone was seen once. In DNA, the CDR3 is TGTGCCAGCAGCTTAGGCGGGACTAGCGGGAACGAGCAGTTCTTC. Protein product: CASSLGGTSGNEQFF. V and J are TRBV13 and TRBJ2-1; 13 bases are a match to TRBD2. V lost 0 bases to trimming and J lost 10 bases; unmatched junction nucleotides: 3. The CDR3 contains 15 residues. Germline loops: CDR1 PRHDT, CDR2 FYEKMQ (reference sequence).

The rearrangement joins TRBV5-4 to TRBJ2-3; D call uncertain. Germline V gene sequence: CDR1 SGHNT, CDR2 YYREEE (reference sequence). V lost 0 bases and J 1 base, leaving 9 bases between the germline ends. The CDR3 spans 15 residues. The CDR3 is CASSLGRPGTDTQYF. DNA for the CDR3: TGTGCCAGCAGCTTGGGCAGGCCTGGCACAGATACGCAGTATTTT. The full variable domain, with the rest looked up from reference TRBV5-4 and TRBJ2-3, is ETGVTQSPTHLIKTRGQQVTLRCSSQSGHNTVSWYQQALGQGPQFIFQYYREEENGRGNFPPRFSGLQFPNYSSELNVNALELDDSALYLCASSLGRPGTDTQYFGPGTRLTVL.

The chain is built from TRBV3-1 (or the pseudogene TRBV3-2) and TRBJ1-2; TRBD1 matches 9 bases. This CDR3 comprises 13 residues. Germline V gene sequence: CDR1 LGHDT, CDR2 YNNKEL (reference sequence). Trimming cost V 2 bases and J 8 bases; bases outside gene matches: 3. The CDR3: CASSQRDRDGYTF. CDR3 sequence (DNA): TGTGCCAGCAGCCAACGGGACAGGGACGGCTACACCTTC.

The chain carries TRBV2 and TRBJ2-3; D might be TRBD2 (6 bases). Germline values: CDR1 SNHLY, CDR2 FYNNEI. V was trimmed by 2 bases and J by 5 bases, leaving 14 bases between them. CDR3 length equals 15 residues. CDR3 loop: CASSEKFGGGDTQYF. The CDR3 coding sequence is TGTGCCAGCAGTGAAAAGTTCGGGGGTGGAGATACGCAGTATTTT.

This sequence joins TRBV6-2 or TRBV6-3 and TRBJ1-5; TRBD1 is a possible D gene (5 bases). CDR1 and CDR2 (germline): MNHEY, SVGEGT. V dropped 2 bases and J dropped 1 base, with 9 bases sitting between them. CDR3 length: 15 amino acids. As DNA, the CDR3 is TGTGCCAGCAGTTACCGCCCAGGGAGCAATCAGCCCCAGCATTTT. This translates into CASSYRPGSNQPQHF.

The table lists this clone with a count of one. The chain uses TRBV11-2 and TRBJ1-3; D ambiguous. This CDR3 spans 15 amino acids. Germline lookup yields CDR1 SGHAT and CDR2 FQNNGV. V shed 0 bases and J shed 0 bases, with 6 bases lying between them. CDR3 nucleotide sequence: TGTGCCAGCAGCTTAGAGGGCCTCTCTGGAAACACCATATATTTT. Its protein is CASSLEGLSGNTIYF.